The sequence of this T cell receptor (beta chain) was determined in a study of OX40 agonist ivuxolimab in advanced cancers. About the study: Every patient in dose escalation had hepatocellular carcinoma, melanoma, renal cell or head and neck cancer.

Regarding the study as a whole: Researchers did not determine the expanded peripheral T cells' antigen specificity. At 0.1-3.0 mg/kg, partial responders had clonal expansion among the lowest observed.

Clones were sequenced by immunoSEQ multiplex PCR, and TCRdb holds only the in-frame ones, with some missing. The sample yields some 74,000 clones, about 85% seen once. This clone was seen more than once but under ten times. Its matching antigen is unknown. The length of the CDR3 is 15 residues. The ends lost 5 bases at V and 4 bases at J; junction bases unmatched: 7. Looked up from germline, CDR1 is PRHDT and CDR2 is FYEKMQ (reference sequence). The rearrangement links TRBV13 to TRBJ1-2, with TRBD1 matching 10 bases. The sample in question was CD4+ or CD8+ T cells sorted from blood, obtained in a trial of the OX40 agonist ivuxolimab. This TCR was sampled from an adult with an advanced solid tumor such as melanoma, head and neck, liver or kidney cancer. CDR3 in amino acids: CASSPGTGVAYGYTF. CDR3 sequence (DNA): TGTGCCAGCAGCCCCGGGACAGGGGTGGCCTATGGCTACACCTTC.